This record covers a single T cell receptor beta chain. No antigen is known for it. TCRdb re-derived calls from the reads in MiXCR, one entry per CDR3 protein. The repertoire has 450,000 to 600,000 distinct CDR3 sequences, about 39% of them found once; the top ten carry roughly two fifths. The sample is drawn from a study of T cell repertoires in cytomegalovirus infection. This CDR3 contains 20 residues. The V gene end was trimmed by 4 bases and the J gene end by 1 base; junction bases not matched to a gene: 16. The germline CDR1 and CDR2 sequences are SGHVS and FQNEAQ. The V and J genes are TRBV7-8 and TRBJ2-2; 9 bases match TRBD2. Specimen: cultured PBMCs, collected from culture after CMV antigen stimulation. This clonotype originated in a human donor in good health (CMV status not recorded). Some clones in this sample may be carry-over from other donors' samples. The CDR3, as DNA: TGTGCCAGCAGCTCCTATAGCGGGGGTAATAACGGGAGGAACACCGGGGAGCTGTTTTTT. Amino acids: CASSSYSGGNNGRNTGELFF.